The 10 T cell receptor beta chains reported below all come from one sample, sequenced in a study of T-cell reconstitution after alpha-beta-depleted transplantation in children. Unique molecular identifiers were used in preparing the TCRbeta library. From the PCR reads, TCRdb called clonotypes with MiXCR, one entry per CDR3 protein. Seen here are about 610,000 distinct CDR3 sequences, approximately 10% observed once, and the top ten hold 4%. The sample in question was PBMCs from the stem cell graft donor, obtained from the stem cell graft. Source of these receptors: a human donor who donated a stem cell graft to a child with acute myeloid leukemia.

This clonotype was detected only a few times. The chain employs TRBV5-1 and TRBJ2-5, with D tentatively TRBD1 or TRBD2 (5 bases each). Germline V gene sequence: CDR1 SGHRS, CDR2 YFSETQ. Trimming removed 4 bases at V and 3 bases at J, with 13 bases between. The CDR3 covers 14 residues. CDR3 DNA: TGCGCCAGCAGCCGTTCCGGGACCGAAGAGACCCAGTACTTC. It specifies CASSRSGTEETQYF.

This chain links TRBV20-1 with TRBJ2-3, with a weak D call TRBD1 (6 bases). Per germline, CDR1 DFQATT and CDR2 SNEGSKA (reference sequence). This CDR3 comprises 14 residues. V lost 6 bases and J 0 bases, leaving 13 bases between the germline ends. This chain's CDR3 is CSARGTTSTDTQYF. The CDR3 nucleotides read TGCAGTGCGAGGGGGACCACCAGCACAGATACGCAGTATTTT.

This clonotype was counted only a few times. V and J are TRBV15 and TRBJ2-6; maybe TRBD1 (6 bases). The CDR3 length is 19 residues. V lost 6 bases and J 0 bases, leaving 21 bases between the germline ends. The germline V gene encodes CDR1 LNHNV and CDR2 YYDKDF (reference sequence). The CDR3: CATRGALQGLASGANVLTF. For the CDR3, the DNA is TGTGCCACCAGAGGAGCCCTTCAGGGGCTAGCCTCTGGGGCCAACGTCCTGACTTTC.

In its sample, this clonotype was seen many times. The CDR3 DNA sequence: TGTGCCAGCAGCTTAACAGGACTAGCGAATGAGCAGTTCTTC. Protein sequence: CASSLTGLANEQFF. This sequence joins TRBV7-3 and TRBJ2-1; 9 bases map to TRBD2. CDR3 size: 14 residues. J gave up 7 bases and V 0 bases, and 1 base lay outside the gene matches. Germline CDR1 and CDR2: SGHTA and FQGTGA. Together with reference TRBV7-3 and TRBJ2-1, the CDR3 gives the full variable domain: GAGVSQTPSNKVTEKGKYVELRCDPISGHTALYWYRQSLGQGPEFLIYFQGTGAADDSGLPNDRFFAVRPEGSVSTLKIQRTERGDSAVYLCASSLTGLANEQFFGPGTRLTVL.

This clonotype was seen ten or more times. The chain joins TRBV27 to TRBJ2-5, with a tentative D call TRBD1 (6 bases). Germline CDR1 and CDR2: MNHEY and SMNVEV (reference sequence). Deletions cut 3 bases from V and 7 bases from J, with 12 bases between. This CDR3 has 13 amino acids. Here the CDR3 reads CASSFKGDGTQYF. The CDR3 region has the DNA TGTGCCAGCAGTTTCAAGGGGGATGGGACCCAGTACTTC.

This clonotype showed up just a few times. The V gene is TRBV12-3 or TRBV12-4, the J gene TRBJ2-1; 11 bases are a match to TRBD1. CDR3 length equals 16 residues. The trim removed 6 bases at V and 7 bases at J, leaving 11 bases unmatched. CDR3 bases: TGTGCCAGCAGCCCTAACGGACAGGGGGCTATGAATGAGCAGTTCTTC. Its protein is CASSPNGQGAMNEQFF.

This clonotype was observed many times. The V call is TRBV7-2, the J call TRBJ1-1; no firm D call. There are 14 residues in the CDR3. The V end was cut by 1 base, the J end by 1 base, with 7 bases between. CDR1 is SGHTA and CDR2 is FQGNSA in the germline V gene. The CDR3 loop is CASSLVAANTEAFF. For the CDR3, the DNA is TGTGCCAGCAGCTTAGTTGCAGCGAACACTGAAGCTTTCTTT. The whole variable domain, remainder taken from reference TRBV7-2 and TRBJ1-1, is GAGVSQSPSNKVTEKGKDVELRCDPISGHTALYWYRQSLGQGLEFLIYFQGNSAPDKSGLPSDRFSAERTGGSVSTLTIQRTQQEDSAVYLCASSLVAANTEAFFGQGTRLTVV.

This clonotype was found a few times. The rearrangement joins TRBV5-1 to TRBJ2-3, with TRBD2 identical over 15 bases. The CDR3 length is 16 residues. V dropped 0 bases and J dropped 9; count of bases not matched to a gene: 5. CDR1 and CDR2 from the germline V gene are SGHRS and YFSETQ. The CDR3 region is CASSLEGLAGGQTQYF. In DNA, the CDR3 is TGCGCCAGCAGCTTGGAGGGACTAGCGGGAGGACAGACGCAGTATTTT. Filled out from reference TRBV5-1 and TRBJ2-3, the complete variable domain reads KAGVTQTPRYLIKTRGQQVTLSCSPISGHRSVSWYQQTPGQGLQFLFEYFSETQRNKGNFPGRFSGRQFSNSRSEMNVSTLELGDSALYLCASSLEGLAGGQTQYFGPGTRLTVL.

CDR3 sequence reads: CATSDPRRTNTGELFF. Here the CDR3 DNA reads TGTGCCACCAGTGACCCAAGACGGACGAACACCGGGGAGCTGTTTTTT. The V gene is TRBV24-1, the J gene TRBJ2-2, with no clear D. The CDR3 sequence is 16 residues long. The V gene lost 4 bases and the J gene lost 0 bases, with 11 bases spanning the gap. CDR1 is KGHDR and CDR2 is SFDVKD in the germline V gene.

This clonotype was seen at least ten times. The chain uses TRBV20-1 and TRBJ2-3; D may be TRBD1 or TRBD2 (5 bases each). CDR1 and CDR2 (germline): DFQATT, SNEGSKA (reference sequence). Trimming pared 7 bases from V and 6 bases from J, leaving 14 bases between. The CDR3 has 12 amino acids. For the CDR3, the DNA is TGCAGTGTACGAGGGTCAGGGGATACGCAGTATTTT. It specifies CSVRGSGDTQYF.